The sequence of this TCR beta chain was determined in a study of preoperative IRX-2 immunotherapy in early breast cancer. Method: immunoSEQ multiplex PCR; TCRdb's copy keeps in-frame clones and lacks some. The profile shows tens of thousands of clones, 85% to 90% of them singletons. Treatment noted: preoperative locoregional IRX-2 cytokine immunotherapy. Samples came from a phase Ib trial of preoperative locoregional IRX-2 cytokine immunotherapy. Germline CDR1 reads WSHSY; CDR2 reads SAAADI. The CDR3 extends over 14 amino acids. The V and J ends lost 5 bases and 2 bases respectively, with 11 bases between them.

This material was obtained from a patient treated with IRX-2 immunotherapy. This TCR derives from a human donor with breast cancer. V gene TRBV10-2 combines with J gene TRBJ2-3, with D unresolved. The CDR3: CASSRISITDTQYF. CDR3 sequence (DNA): TGCGCCAGCAGTCGAATAAGCATCACAGATACGCAGTATTTT.